This entry concerns a single T cell receptor beta chain. TCRdb re-called the 5' RACE reads and gives one entry per CDR3 protein, without DNA. The table lists 300,000 to 500,000 distinct CDR3 sequences. The data stem from a study of T cells expressing NK-cell markers. Whole-study context: CD3+CD56+NKG2C+, CD3+CD56+NKG2C- and CD3+CD56-NKG2C+ T cells, once sorted, supplied the TCR beta repertoires.

The CDR3 loop spans 14 amino acids. Germline loops: CDR1 MNHEY, CDR2 SVGAGI. The receptor was isolated from a woman between 45 and 65 years old in good health. Sequences were obtained from blood T cells: a sorted CD56 or NKG2C T cell subset, CD4+ or CD8+ T cells, or bulk PBMC T cells (not recorded which). The chain is built from TRBV6-5 and TRBJ2-1; TCRdb calls TRBD1, which cannot be checked without DNA. CDR3 loop: CASSEGQGLDEQFF.